The 22 T cell receptor beta chains below were found in one sample sequenced in a study of technical replicates of blood from four donors. Sequencing used immunoSEQ multiplex PCR; TCRdb keeps in-frame clones, though not all of them. The data hold just under 100,000 clones, with 95% observed a single time. The sample taken for sequencing was T cells isolated from PBMCs. Source of these receptors: a human donor in good health.

This clone was seen just once. The chain joins TRBV6-6 to TRBJ1-1, with 11 bases identical to TRBD1. The length of the CDR3 is 16 residues. The V segment lost 6 bases and the J segment 0 bases; nucleotides outside the gene matches: 6. CDR1 is MNHNY and CDR2 is SVGAGI in the germline V gene (reference sequence). The CDR3 reads CASRTGTGGMNTEAFF. The CDR3 DNA follows: TGTGCCAGCAGGACCGGGACAGGGGGTATGAACACTGAAGCTTTCTTT.

This chain connects TRBV5-1 to TRBJ2-7, with a tentative D call TRBD1 (5 bases). Trimming removed 5 bases at V and 6 bases at J, with 12 bases between. The CDR3 extends over 12 amino acids. CDR1 and CDR2 (germline): SGHRS, YFSETQ. This CDR3 reads CASRGREGEQYF. In DNA, the CDR3 is TGCGCCAGCAGGGGCAGGGAAGGCGAGCAGTACTTC. The full variable domain, its missing parts supplied by reference TRBV5-1 and TRBJ2-7, is KAGVTQTPRYLIKTRGQQVTLSCSPISGHRSVSWYQQTPGQGLQFLFEYFSETQRNKGNFPGRFSGRQFSNSRSEMNVSTLELGDSALYLCASRGREGEQYFGPGTRLTVT.

The table lists this clone with a few counts. The chain couples TRBV5-4 to TRBJ2-7, with 14 nucleotides matching TRBD2. The V and J ends lost 5 bases and 1 base, in that order; junction bases with no gene match: 5. The CDR3 sequence is 16 residues long. Germline loops: CDR1 SGHNT, CDR2 YYREEE (reference sequence). CDR3 loop: CASSAGLAGESYEQYF. The CDR3 DNA sequence: TGTGCCAGCAGTGCGGGACTAGCGGGAGAGTCCTACGAGCAGTACTTC.

V gene TRBV30 combines with J gene TRBJ1-1; 7 bases are a match to TRBD1. With 8 bases clipped from V and 4 bases from J, the junction kept 13 bases outside the gene matches. The CDR3 loop spans 14 amino acids. Germline-derived CDR1 and CDR2 are GTSNPN and SVGIG (reference sequence). CDR3 amino acids: CALLEDRYVTEAFF. DNA for the CDR3: TGTGCCCTCCTTGAGGACAGGTACGTCACTGAAGCTTTCTTT. The full variable domain, with the rest looked up from reference TRBV30 and TRBJ1-1, is SQTIHQWPATLVQPVGSPLSLECTVEGTSNPNLYWYRQAAGRGLQLLFYSVGIGQISSEVPQNLSASRPQDRQFILSSKKLLLSDSGFYLCALLEDRYVTEAFFGQGTRLTVV.

The genes are TRBV19 and TRBJ2-5; perhaps TRBD2 as D (5 bases). CDR1 is LNHDA and CDR2 is SQIVND in the germline V gene (reference sequence). This CDR3 spans 14 amino acids. Deletions cut 3 bases from V and 5 bases from J, with 13 bases between. The CDR3 loop is CASSIDGETETQYF. The CDR3, as DNA: TGTGCCAGTAGTATTGATGGGGAGACGGAGACCCAGTACTTC.

V usage is TRBV7-6 and J usage is TRBJ2-7; 7 bases align to TRBD1. The V gene end was trimmed by 5 bases and the J gene end by 4 bases; junction bases not matched to a gene: 8. CDR3 length: 14 amino acids. Germline assignment: CDR1 SGHVS and CDR2 FNYEAQ. The CDR3 DNA reads as TGTGCCAGCAGCCCCCGACCGACAGGGTACGAGCAGTACTTC. Translated, it gives CASSPRPTGYEQYF. The full variable domain, completed using reference TRBV7-6 and TRBJ2-7, is GAGVSQSPRYKVTKRGQDVALRCDPISGHVSLYWYRQALGQGPEFLTYFNYEAQQDKSGLPNDRFSAERPEGSISTLTIQRTEQRDSAMYRCASSPRPTGYEQYFGPGTRLTVT.

The chain uses TRBV5-1 and TRBJ2-1; a weak D match, TRBD2 (6 bases). CDR1 is SGHRS, CDR2 YFSETQ, per germline. The V and J ends lost 3 bases and 9 bases respectively, with 10 bases between them. This CDR3 is built from 12 residues. Here the CDR3 reads CASSSQGGEQFF. In nucleotides, the CDR3 is TGCGCCAGCAGCTCGCAGGGAGGTGAGCAGTTCTTC.

The chain is built from TRBV12-5 and TRBJ1-4, with TRBD1 matching over 9 bases. Germline V gene data show CDR1 as LGHNT and CDR2 as FRNRAP. The CDR3 has 16 residues. Germline trimming cut 7 bases from V and 2 bases from J; bases unmatched to any gene: 8. The CDR3 DNA is TGTGCTAGTGCTCACAGGGGGCTTGGGACTAATGAAAAACTGTTTTTT. Translating gives CASAHRGLGTNEKLFF.

V usage is TRBV27 and J usage is TRBJ1-6; TRBD1 is a possible D gene (5 bases). This CDR3 has 15 amino acids. With 2 bases removed from V and 7 bases from J, the gap between germline ends came to 12 bases. The germline gives CDR1 MNHEY, CDR2 SMNVEV (reference sequence). The CDR3 region has the DNA TGTGCCAGCAGTTTAGGGCAGGGTTTCAATTCACCCCTCCACTTT. Translating gives CASSLGQGFNSPLHF.

This CDR3 reads CASSQVGALSSEAFF. CDR3 DNA: TGCGCCAGCAGCCAAGTAGGGGCGTTGAGTTCTGAAGCTTTCTTT. V is TRBV4-1 and J is TRBJ1-1; D may be TRBD1 (5 bases). This CDR3 contains 15 residues. Trimming stripped 1 base from V and 6 bases from J, with 15 bases between. CDR1 and CDR2 (germline): MGHRA, YSYEKL.

The rearrangement links TRBV27 to TRBJ2-3, with 9 bases that match TRBD2. V dropped 3 bases and J dropped 6; count of bases not matched to a gene: 10. Germline CDR1 and CDR2: MNHEY and SMNVEV (reference sequence). The CDR3 is made up of 16 amino acids. The CDR3 is CASSFSGSAWGDTQYF. CDR3 nucleotide sequence: TGTGCCAGCAGTTTTAGCGGGAGTGCTTGGGGTGATACGCAGTATTTT.

The rearrangement joins TRBV4-1 to TRBJ1-2, with TRBD1 identical over 10 bases. In germline, CDR1 is MGHRA, CDR2 YSYEKL. The CDR3 is 18 amino acids. V was pared by 1 base and J by 0 bases, with 8 bases of the junction left unmatched. The CDR3: CASSQAGQGSSPNYGYTF. CDR3 coding DNA: TGCGCCAGCAGCCAAGCGGGACAGGGGTCCTCTCCTAACTATGGCTACACCTTC.

The V call is TRBV5-1, the J call TRBJ2-2; the D gene is possibly TRBD2 (5 bases). The ends were cut back, 0 bases at V and 0 bases at J, with 9 bases in the middle. The CDR3 totals 16 residues. Germline V CDR1 and CDR2: SGHRS, YFSETQ. The chain's CDR3 is CASSLGGHTNTGELFF. In DNA, the CDR3 is TGCGCCAGCAGCTTGGGCGGGCACACGAACACCGGGGAGCTGTTTTTT.

The rearrangement links TRBV9 to TRBJ2-3, with 9 bases fitting TRBD1. The CDR3 is made up of 14 amino acids. The germline gives CDR1 SGDLS, CDR2 YYNGEE. J gave up 4 bases and V 4 bases, and 4 bases lay outside the gene matches. The CDR3 coding sequence is TGTGCCAGCAGCATCCGGGACAGGGCAGATACGCAGTATTTT. This encodes CASSIRDRADTQYF. Supplemented by reference TRBV9 and TRBJ2-3, the full variable domain reads DSGVTQTPKHLITATGQRVTLRCSPRSGDLSVYWYQQSLDQGLQFLIQYYNGEERAKGNILERFSAQQFPDLHSELNLSSLELGDSALYFCASSIRDRADTQYFGPGTRLTVL.

The rearrangement uses TRBV19 and TRBJ2-2; D is perhaps TRBD1 (6 bases). This CDR3 comprises 15 residues. From germline, CDR1 is LNHDA and CDR2 SQIVND (reference sequence). The V end was cut by 6 bases, the J end by 4 bases, with 15 bases between. CDR3 nucleotide sequence: TGTGCCAGTAGCGAGCCACAGGGTGGCACCGGGGAGCTGTTTTTT. Residues: CASSEPQGGTGELFF. The full variable domain, rest sourced from reference TRBV19 and TRBJ2-2, is DGGITQSPKYLFRKEGQNVTLSCEQNLNHDAMYWYRQDPGQGLRLIYYSQIVNDFQKGDIAEGYSVSREKKESFPLTVTSAQKNPTAFYLCASSEPQGGTGELFFGEGSRLTVL.

The CDR3 loop is CASSQEGLSNEKLFF. CDR3 bases: TGTGCCAGCAGCCAAGAGGGACTCTCTAATGAAAAACTGTTTTTT. V is TRBV14 and J is TRBJ1-4, with a weak D call TRBD1 (5 bases). V dropped 0 bases and J dropped 3 bases, with 8 bases sitting between them. This CDR3 has 15 residues. CDR1 is SGHDN, CDR2 FVKESK, per germline.

The chain uses TRBV11-2 and TRBJ2-3; D gene unclear. The CDR3 spans 15 residues. Germline V lookup: CDR1 SGHAT, CDR2 FQNNGV. Trimming cost V 4 bases and J 2 bases, with 13 bases left between them. The CDR3 loop reads CASSWSSADTDTQYF. In DNA form, the CDR3 reads TGTGCCAGCAGCTGGAGTTCGGCTGACACAGATACGCAGTATTTT.

This chain links TRBV7-9 with TRBJ2-2; TRBD1 is a possible D gene (6 bases). CDR3 size: 14 residues. The germline V gene has CDR1 SEHNR and CDR2 FQNEAQ (reference sequence). V lost 4 bases and J 2 bases, leaving 8 bases between the germline ends. The CDR3 here is CASSSRGNTGELFF. The CDR3 DNA follows: TGTGCCAGCAGCTCCAGGGGAAACACCGGGGAGCTGTTTTTT. The full variable domain, completed using reference TRBV7-9 and TRBJ2-2, is DTGVSQNPRHKITKRGQNVTFRCDPISEHNRLYWYRQTLGQGPEFLTYFQNEAQLEKSRLLSDRFSAERPKGSFSTLEIQRTEQGDSAMYLCASSSRGNTGELFFGEGSRLTVL.

The chain recombines TRBV7-6 with TRBJ2-7, with 8 bases lining up with TRBD1. CDR3 length: 16 residues. The germline gives CDR1 SGHVS, CDR2 FNYEAQ. Trimming at V came to 5 bases and at J to 1 base, leaving 10 bases not matched to a gene. DNA of the CDR3: TGTGCCAGCAGCCCAGCCCTCGGACAGGGTTCCTACGAGCAGTACTTC. Translated: CASSPALGQGSYEQYF.

This clone was seen a single time. The rearrangement links TRBV7-2 to TRBJ1-6; D gene unclear. CDR1 is SGHTA and CDR2 is FQGNSA in the germline V gene. Deletions cut 5 bases from V and 4 bases from J, with 3 bases between. This CDR3 comprises 12 residues. The CDR3 loop is CASSPYNSPLHF. The DNA for the CDR3 is TGTGCCAGCAGCCCGTATAATTCACCCCTCCACTTT.

The chain combines TRBV7-9 with TRBJ2-2; 10 positions match TRBD2. The CDR3 totals 16 residues. Germline loops: CDR1 SEHNR, CDR2 FQNEAQ (reference sequence). Trimming removed 5 bases from V and 2 bases from J; junction bases left unmatched: 5. The CDR3 DNA follows: TGTGCCAGCAGCCCAACTAGCGGGACTAACACCGGGGAGCTGTTTTTT. This gives the protein CASSPTSGTNTGELFF.

The chain joins TRBV4-1 to TRBJ2-7; maybe TRBD1 (6 bases). This CDR3 has 15 amino acids. V lost 0 bases and J 0 bases, leaving 9 bases between the germline ends. Germline CDR1 reads MGHRA; CDR2 reads YSYEKL. In nucleotides, the CDR3 is TGCGCCAGCAGCCAAGATAGACAGGCCTCCTACGAGCAGTACTTC. Encoded protein: CASSQDRQASYEQYF.